This T cell receptor (beta chain) was sequenced in a study of T cell responses to AZD1222 COVID-19 vaccine. Trimming took 7 bases from V and 0 from J, leaving 15 bases between them. This CDR3 has 16 amino acids. Per the germline V gene, CDR1 is LNHDA and CDR2 is SQIVND (reference sequence). Sequencing used immunoSEQ multiplex PCR; TCRdb keeps in-frame clones, though not all of them. The table lists roughly 200,000 clones, about 93% of them singletons, with approximately 1% in the top ten. The chain employs TRBV19 and TRBJ1-4, with D perhaps TRBD1 (5 bases). The origin of this receptor is an adult in good health. Specimen: peripheral blood, collected on day 0 of MenACWY control vaccination. CDR3 coding DNA: TGTGCCAGTACCCCGCAGGGCCGGGCAACTAATGAAAAACTGTTTTTT. It encodes CASTPQGRATNEKLFF.